Below, 18 T cell receptor beta chains from the same sample are listed, as sequenced in a study of T cell responses to AZD1222 COVID-19 vaccine. TCRdb's copy holds only in-frame clones and misses some; the assay was immunoSEQ multiplex PCR. In the table there are more than 95,000 clones, 80% to 90% of which are singletons. Sequenced material: peripheral blood, taken on day 0 of AZD1222 vaccination. The receptors here all came from an adult in good health.

V and J are TRBV30 and TRBJ1-2; no clear D. Germline V gene data show CDR1 as GTSNPN and CDR2 as SVGIG (reference sequence). CDR3 length: 11 residues. V shed 3 bases and J shed 8 bases, with 10 bases lying between them. CDR3 DNA sequence: TGTGCCTGGAGAAGATCGGTCGGCTACACCTTC. Amino acids: CAWRRSVGYTF.

The chain combines TRBV20-1 with TRBJ1-5; possible D gene TRBD1, 5 bases. CDR1 and CDR2 from the germline V gene are DFQATT and SNEGSKA (reference sequence). Trimming removed 3 bases from V and 5 bases from J, with 11 bases in between. This CDR3 has 13 residues. CDR3 nucleotide sequence: TGCAGTGCTAGTGGTGGGGCCGATCAGCCCCAGCATTTT. The encoded protein is CSASGGADQPQHF.

The chain links TRBV5-1 to TRBJ1-2; unclear D gene. V dropped 4 bases and J dropped 2 bases, with 12 bases sitting between them. Germline V gene lookup returns CDR1 SGHRS and CDR2 YFSETQ. The CDR3 covers 14 residues. CDR3 region: CASSVSDGNYGYTF. The CDR3 DNA follows: TGCGCCAGCAGCGTATCGGACGGGAACTATGGCTACACCTTC.

The chain links TRBV7-8 to TRBJ2-7; the D gene is possibly TRBD1 (5 bases). Trimming pared 2 bases from V and 6 bases from J, leaving 8 bases between. Germline loops: CDR1 SGHVS, CDR2 FQNEAQ. This CDR3 comprises 12 residues. The CDR3 sequence is CASSLPGCEQYF. CDR3 sequence (DNA): TGTGCCAGCAGCTTACCAGGGTGCGAGCAGTACTTC.

V and J are TRBV5-1 and TRBJ1-2; D perhaps matches TRBD1 (5 bases). This CDR3 spans 11 amino acids. Between the trimmed V and J ends, which lost 5 bases and 5 bases, there was a span of 7 bases. Germline CDR1 is SGHRS and CDR2 is YFSETQ. The CDR3 loop reads CASRSGYGYTF. The CDR3 coding sequence is TGCGCCAGCAGATCAGGGTATGGCTACACCTTC.

On this clone: Other DNA sequences in this specimen translate into the identical CDR3. The J gene is TRBJ2-1, the V gene TRBV5-1; no definite D call. V lost 0 bases and J lost 0, with 1 base in between. The CDR3 contains 13 residues. The germline CDR1 and CDR2 sequences are SGHRS and YFSETQ. The CDR3 region has the DNA TGCGCCAGCAGCTTGGGCTCCTACAATGAGCAGTTCTTC. This encodes CASSLGSYNEQFF.

Here the CDR3 DNA reads TGTGCCAGCAGGGGGCTAGCGCCTCACAATGAGCAGTTCTTC. Translated: CASRGLAPHNEQFF. This chain links TRBV7-9 with TRBJ2-1; TRBD2 is a possible D gene (6 bases). The V end lost 6 bases, the J end lost 5 bases, and 14 bases lay between the germline ends. CDR3 length: 14 amino acids. Germline values: CDR1 SEHNR, CDR2 FQNEAQ (reference sequence).

This sequence joins TRBV21-1 and TRBJ1-2. TRBV21-1 is shown as a pseudogene. The length of the CDR3 is 12 residues. The CDR3 loop is CASSKVLSRYTF. In DNA form, the CDR3 reads TGTGCCAGCAGCAAAGTGCTCTCGCGCTACACCTTC.

In its sample, this clone was seen once. V and J are TRBV7-6 and TRBJ2-6, with D perhaps assigned TRBD1 or TRBD2 (5 bases each). The CDR3 runs to 18 residues. CDR1 is SGHVS and CDR2 is FNYEAQ in the germline V gene. V lost 4 bases to trimming and J lost 2 bases, with 18 bases between them. Written as DNA, the CDR3 is TGTGCCAGCAGCTCCAGAGGGGCTGGGGCAACTGGGGCCAACGTCCTGACTTTC. It specifies CASSSRGAGATGANVLTF. Drawing the rest from reference TRBV7-6 and TRBJ2-6, the complete variable domain is GAGVSQSPRYKVTKRGQDVALRCDPISGHVSLYWYRQALGQGPEFLTYFNYEAQQDKSGLPNDRFSAERPEGSISTLTIQRTEQRDSAMYRCASSSRGAGATGANVLTFGAGSRLTVL.

The rearrangement joins TRBV10-1 to TRBJ2-7; D unclear. V lost 3 bases and J lost 5, with 11 bases in between. The CDR3 loop spans 13 amino acids. Germline values: CDR1 WNHNN, CDR2 SYGVQD (reference sequence). The CDR3, as DNA: TGCGCCAGCAGTGAATCCTGGTACGACGAGCAGTACTTC. This sequence encodes CASSESWYDEQYF.

The rearrangement links TRBV28 to TRBJ1-1, with D unresolved. Trimming took off 5 bases at V and 9 bases at J, with 10 bases between the two ends. The germline gives CDR1 MDHEN, CDR2 SYDVKM. This CDR3 is built from 11 residues. This chain's CDR3 is CASSILRQAFF. In DNA, the CDR3 is TGTGCCAGCAGTATCCTTCGACAAGCTTTCTTT.

This clone appeared once. The chain couples TRBV15 to TRBJ1-1; possibly TRBD1 for D (5 bases). The CDR3 is 15 amino acids. Germline lookup yields CDR1 LNHNV and CDR2 YYDKDF (reference sequence). Trimming removed 4 bases at V and 3 bases at J, with 15 bases between. This CDR3 is CATSNPVWGDTEAFF. The CDR3 DNA reads TGTGCCACCAGCAACCCAGTATGGGGGGACACTGAAGCTTTCTTT. Filled out from reference TRBV15 and TRBJ1-1, the complete variable domain reads DAMVIQNPRYQVTQFGKPVTLSCSQTLNHNVMYWYQQKSSQAPKLLFHYYDKDFNNEADTPDNFQSRRPNTSFCFLDIRSPGLGDTAMYLCATSNPVWGDTEAFFGQGTRLTVV.

The rearrangement links TRBV6-5 to TRBJ1-2; no firm D call. V was clipped by 5 bases and J by 5 bases, with 12 bases between them. The length of the CDR3 is 13 residues. CDR1 is MNHEY and CDR2 is SVGAGI in the germline V gene. For the CDR3, the DNA is TGTGCCAGCAGTCCCGGACTGATTTATGGCTACACCTTC. It is translated as CASSPGLIYGYTF.

This chain uses TRBV7-2 with TRBJ2-3; D unresolved. The CDR3 is made up of 12 amino acids. Germline assignment: CDR1 SGHTA and CDR2 FQGNSA. V was shortened by 5 bases and J by 0 bases, with 3 bases between the two germline ends. This chain's CDR3 is CASSSSTDTQYF. The CDR3 DNA is TGTGCCAGCAGCAGCAGCACAGATACGCAGTATTTT.

This clone occurred once. This chain connects TRBV19 to TRBJ1-1, with D unresolved. This CDR3 is built from 13 residues. Germline V gene data show CDR1 as LNHDA and CDR2 as SQIVND (reference sequence). Between the trimmed V and J ends, which lost 6 bases and 0 bases, there was a span of 8 bases. The CDR3 bases are TGTGCCAGTAGAGAACTCCTGAACACTGAAGCTTTCTTT. It is translated as CASRELLNTEAFF.

The V and J genes are TRBV30 and TRBJ1-6; D gene ambiguous. Trimming shortened V by 0 bases and J by 8 bases, and 8 bases separated the two germline ends. The CDR3 length is 13 residues. Per germline, CDR1 GTSNPN and CDR2 SVGIG (reference sequence). CDR3 DNA sequence: TGTGCCTGGAGTGTACGATTAGATTCACCCCTCCACTTT. Encoded protein: CAWSVRLDSPLHF.

The chain uses TRBV24-1 and TRBJ2-3, with D possibly called TRBD1 or TRBD2 (5 bases each). The V end lost 3 bases, the J end lost 2 bases, and 11 bases lay between the germline ends. CDR1 is KGHDR and CDR2 is SFDVKD in the germline V gene. The CDR3 totals 15 residues. The CDR3 DNA reads TGTGCCACCAGTGATCCGGGACCCTCCACAGATACGCAGTATTTT. It codes for CATSDPGPSTDTQYF.

The chain combines TRBV4-3 with TRBJ1-2, with 8 nucleotides matching TRBD1. The CDR3 is 16 residues long. Trimming removed 0 bases from V and 5 bases from J; junction bases left unmatched: 8. The germline CDR1 and CDR2 sequences are LGHNA and YSLEER. Here the CDR3 reads CASSQDLGQEGYGYTF. In DNA form, the CDR3 reads TGCGCCAGCAGCCAAGATCTGGGACAGGAGGGGTATGGCTACACCTTC.